The clone carrying this T cell receptor (beta chain) was counted a few times. The antigen is not known. Construction of TCR beta libraries was performed using quantitative 5'-RACE with molecular barcodes. MiXCR, applied by TCRdb to the 5' RACE reads, yields one record per CDR3 protein. The table has approximately 200,000 distinct CDR3 sequences, roughly 13% seen once. The sample is drawn from a study of CD8 T cells in ankylosing spondylitis. General observations from the study: Researchers reportedly found disease-linked clones significantly enriched in matched ankylosing spondylitis synovial fluid. Typical of ankylosing spondylitis blood, it appeared, was a TCR beta motif of under 10 highly homologous variants. Prior work had noted some motif variants in reactive arthritis blood and synovial fluid.

Germline CDR1 reads SGHVS; CDR2 reads FQNEAQ. After removal of 2 bases from V and 6 bases from J, the junction contained 4 bases not matched to a gene. This CDR3 spans 15 amino acids. Sequencing was done on a sample of blood, either unsorted or a sorted T cell fraction (not recorded which). This receptor was taken from a male donor with ankylosing spondylitis or in good health (not recorded which). This chain links TRBV7-8 with TRBJ2-2; 9 positions agree with TRBD2. In nucleotides, the CDR3 is TGTGCCAGCAGCTTACTGGCTAGCGGGGCCGGGGAGCTGTTTTTT. It encodes CASSLLASGAGELFF.